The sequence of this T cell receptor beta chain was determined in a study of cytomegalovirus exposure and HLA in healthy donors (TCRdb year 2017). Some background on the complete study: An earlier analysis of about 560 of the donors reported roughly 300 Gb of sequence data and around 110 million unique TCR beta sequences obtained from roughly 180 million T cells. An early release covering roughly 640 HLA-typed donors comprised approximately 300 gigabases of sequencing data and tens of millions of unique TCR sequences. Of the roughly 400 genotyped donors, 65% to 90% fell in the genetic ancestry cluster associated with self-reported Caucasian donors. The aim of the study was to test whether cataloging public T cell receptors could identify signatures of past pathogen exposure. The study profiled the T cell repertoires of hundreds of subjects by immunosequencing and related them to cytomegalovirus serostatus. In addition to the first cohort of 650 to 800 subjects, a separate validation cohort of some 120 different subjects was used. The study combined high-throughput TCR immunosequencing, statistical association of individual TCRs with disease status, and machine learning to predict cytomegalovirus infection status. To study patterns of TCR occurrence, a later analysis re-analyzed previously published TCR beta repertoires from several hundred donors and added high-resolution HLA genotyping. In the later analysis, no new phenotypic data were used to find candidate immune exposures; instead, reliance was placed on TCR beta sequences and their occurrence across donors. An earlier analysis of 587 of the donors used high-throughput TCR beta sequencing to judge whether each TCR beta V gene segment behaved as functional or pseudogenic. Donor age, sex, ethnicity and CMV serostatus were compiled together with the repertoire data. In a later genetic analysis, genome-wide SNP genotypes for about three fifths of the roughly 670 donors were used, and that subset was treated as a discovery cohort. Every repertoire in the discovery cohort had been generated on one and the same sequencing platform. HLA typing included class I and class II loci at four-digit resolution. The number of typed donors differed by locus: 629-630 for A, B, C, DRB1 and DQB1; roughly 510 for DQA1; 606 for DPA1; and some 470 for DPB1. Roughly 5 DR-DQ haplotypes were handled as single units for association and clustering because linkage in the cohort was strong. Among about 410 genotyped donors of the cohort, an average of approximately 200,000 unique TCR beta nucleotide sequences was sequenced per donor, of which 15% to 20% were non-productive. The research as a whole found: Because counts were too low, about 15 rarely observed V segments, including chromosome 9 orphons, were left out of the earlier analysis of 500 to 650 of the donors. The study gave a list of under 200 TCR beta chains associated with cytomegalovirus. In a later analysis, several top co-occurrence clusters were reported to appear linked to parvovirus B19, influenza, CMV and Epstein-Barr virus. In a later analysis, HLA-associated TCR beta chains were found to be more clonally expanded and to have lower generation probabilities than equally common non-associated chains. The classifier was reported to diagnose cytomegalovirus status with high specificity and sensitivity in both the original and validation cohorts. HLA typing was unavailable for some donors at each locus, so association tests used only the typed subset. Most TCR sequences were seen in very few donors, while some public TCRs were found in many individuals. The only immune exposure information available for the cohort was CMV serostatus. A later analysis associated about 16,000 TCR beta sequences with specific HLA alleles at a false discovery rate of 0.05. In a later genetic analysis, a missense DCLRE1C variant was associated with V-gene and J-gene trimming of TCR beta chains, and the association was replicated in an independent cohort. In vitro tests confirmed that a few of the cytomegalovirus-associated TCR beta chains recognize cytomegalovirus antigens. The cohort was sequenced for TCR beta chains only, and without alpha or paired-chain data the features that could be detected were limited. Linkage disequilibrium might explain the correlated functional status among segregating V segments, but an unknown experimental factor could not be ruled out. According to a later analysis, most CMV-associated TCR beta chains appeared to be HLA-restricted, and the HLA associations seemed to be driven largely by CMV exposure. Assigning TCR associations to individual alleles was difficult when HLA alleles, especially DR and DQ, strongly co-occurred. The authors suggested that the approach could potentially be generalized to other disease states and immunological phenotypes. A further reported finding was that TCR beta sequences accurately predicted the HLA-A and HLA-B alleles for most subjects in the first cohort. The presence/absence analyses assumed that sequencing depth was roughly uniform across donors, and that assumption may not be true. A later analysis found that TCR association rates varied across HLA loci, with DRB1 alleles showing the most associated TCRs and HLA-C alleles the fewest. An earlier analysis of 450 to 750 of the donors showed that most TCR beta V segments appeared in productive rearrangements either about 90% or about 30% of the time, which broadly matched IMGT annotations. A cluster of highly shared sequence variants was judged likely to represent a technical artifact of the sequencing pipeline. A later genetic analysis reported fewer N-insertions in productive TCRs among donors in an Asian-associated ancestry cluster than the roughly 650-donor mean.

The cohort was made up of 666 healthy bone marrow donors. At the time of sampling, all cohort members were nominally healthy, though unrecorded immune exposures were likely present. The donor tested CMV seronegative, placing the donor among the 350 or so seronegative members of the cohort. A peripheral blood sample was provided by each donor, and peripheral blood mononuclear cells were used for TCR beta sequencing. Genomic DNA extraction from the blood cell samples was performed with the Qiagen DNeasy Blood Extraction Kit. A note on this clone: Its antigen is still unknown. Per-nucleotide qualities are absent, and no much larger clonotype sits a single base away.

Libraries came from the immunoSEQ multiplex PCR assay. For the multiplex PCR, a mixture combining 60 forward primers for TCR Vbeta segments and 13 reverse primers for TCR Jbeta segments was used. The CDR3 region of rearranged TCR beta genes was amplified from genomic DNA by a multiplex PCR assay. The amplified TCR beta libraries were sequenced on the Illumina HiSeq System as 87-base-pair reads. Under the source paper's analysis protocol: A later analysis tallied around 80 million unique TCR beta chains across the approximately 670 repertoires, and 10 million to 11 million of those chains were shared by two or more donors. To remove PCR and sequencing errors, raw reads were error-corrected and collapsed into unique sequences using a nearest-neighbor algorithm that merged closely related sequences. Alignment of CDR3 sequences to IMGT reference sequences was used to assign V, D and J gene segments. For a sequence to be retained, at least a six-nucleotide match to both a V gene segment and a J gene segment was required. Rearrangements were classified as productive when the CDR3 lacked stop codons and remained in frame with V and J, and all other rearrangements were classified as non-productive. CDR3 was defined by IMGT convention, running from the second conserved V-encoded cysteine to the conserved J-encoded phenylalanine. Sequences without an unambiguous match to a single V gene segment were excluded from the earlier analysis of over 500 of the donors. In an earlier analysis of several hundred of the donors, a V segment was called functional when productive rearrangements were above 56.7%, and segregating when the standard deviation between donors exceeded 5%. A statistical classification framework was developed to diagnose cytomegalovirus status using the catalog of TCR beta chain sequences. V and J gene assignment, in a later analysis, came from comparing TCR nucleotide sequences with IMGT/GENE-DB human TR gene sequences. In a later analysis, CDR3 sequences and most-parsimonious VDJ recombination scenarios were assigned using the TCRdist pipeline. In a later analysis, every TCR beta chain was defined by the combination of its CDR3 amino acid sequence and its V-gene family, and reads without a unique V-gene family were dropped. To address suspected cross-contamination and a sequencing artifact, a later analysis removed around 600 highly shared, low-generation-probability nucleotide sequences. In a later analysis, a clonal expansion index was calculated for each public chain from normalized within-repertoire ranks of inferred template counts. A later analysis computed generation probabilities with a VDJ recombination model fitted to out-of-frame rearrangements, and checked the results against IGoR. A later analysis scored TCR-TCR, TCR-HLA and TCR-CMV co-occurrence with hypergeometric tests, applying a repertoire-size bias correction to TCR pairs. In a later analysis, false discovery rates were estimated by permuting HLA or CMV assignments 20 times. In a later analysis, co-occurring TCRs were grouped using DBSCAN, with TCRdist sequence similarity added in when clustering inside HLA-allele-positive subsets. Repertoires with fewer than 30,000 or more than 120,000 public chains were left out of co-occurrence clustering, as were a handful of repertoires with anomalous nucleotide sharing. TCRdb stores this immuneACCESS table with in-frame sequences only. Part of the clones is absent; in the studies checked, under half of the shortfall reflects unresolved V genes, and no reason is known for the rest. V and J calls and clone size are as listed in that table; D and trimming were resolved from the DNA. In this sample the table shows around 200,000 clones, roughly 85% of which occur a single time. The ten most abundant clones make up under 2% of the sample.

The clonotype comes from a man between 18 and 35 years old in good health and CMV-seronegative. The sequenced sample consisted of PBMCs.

The CDR3 region reads CASSLSGAYEQYF. The sequenced DNA is TGTGCCAGCAGCTTGTCCGGGGCCTACGAGCAGTACTTC. Recombination linked TRBV5-4 to TRBJ2-7; the D gene is perhaps TRBD2, from 5 matching bases. V and J are truncated by 1 base and 2 bases respectively, leaving an intervening sequence of 7 bases. CDR1 and CDR2 (SGHNT, YYREEE) derive from the germline V gene (reference sequence). Including the terminal cysteine and phenylalanine, the CDR3 comprises 13 residues. The retained sequence is limited to the CDR3, 39 bases, with the frame set at the first base.